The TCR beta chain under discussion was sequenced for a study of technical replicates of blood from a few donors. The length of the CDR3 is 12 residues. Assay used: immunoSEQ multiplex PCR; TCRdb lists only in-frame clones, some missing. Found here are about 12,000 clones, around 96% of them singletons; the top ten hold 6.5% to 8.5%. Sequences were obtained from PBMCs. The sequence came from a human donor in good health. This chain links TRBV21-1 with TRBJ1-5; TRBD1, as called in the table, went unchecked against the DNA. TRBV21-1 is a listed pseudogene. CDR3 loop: CASSKLAWPQHF. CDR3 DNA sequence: TGTGCCAGCAGCAAACTGGCATGGCCCCAGCATTTT.